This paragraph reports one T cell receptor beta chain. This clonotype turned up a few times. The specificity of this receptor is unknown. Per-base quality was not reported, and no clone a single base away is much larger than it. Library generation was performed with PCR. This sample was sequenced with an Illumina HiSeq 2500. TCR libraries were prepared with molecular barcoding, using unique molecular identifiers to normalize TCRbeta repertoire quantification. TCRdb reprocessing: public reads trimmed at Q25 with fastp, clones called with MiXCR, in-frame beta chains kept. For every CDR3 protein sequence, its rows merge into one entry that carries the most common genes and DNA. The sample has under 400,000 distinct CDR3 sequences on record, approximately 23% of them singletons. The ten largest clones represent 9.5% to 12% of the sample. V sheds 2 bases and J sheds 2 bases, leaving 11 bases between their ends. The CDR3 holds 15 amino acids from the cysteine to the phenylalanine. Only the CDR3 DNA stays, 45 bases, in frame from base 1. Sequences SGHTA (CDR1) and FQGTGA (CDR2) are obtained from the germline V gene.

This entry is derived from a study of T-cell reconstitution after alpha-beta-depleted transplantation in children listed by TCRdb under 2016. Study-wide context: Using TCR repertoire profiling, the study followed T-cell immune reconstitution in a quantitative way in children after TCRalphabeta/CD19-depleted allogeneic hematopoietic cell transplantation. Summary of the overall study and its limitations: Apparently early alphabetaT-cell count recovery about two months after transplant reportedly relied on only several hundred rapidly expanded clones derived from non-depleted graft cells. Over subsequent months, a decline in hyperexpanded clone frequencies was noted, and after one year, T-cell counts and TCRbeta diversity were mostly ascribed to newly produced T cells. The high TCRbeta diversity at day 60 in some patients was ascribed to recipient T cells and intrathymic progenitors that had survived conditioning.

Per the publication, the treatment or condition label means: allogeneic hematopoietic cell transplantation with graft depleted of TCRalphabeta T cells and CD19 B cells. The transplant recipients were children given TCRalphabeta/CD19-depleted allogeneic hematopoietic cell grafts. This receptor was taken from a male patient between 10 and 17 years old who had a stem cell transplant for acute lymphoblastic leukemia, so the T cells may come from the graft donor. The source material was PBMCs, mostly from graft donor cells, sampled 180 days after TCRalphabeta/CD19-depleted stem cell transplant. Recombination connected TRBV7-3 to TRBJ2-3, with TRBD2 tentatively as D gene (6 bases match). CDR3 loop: CASSLVTSNTDTQYF. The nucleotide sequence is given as TGTGCCAGCAGCTTAGTTACTAGCAACACAGATACGCAGTATTTT.